This is a list of T cell receptor beta chains from one sample in a study of Graves' ophthalmopathy and Graves' hyperthyroidism. TCRdb re-called the multiplex PCR reads through MiXCR, storing one row per CDR3 protein. The data show 680,000 or so distinct CDR3 sequences, 20% to 25% seen once. The material sequenced was peripheral blood. These receptors all come from a woman under 30 with stable Graves' hyperthyroidism. Some clones in this sample may be carry-over from other donors' samples. Each CDR3 is given with its conserved first and last residue. D genes are given only for firm matches. The size field reads once, few or many counts, or a class when the clone is expanded.

>many|-|TRBV12-3/TRBV12-4|TRBJ1-5
CASSLGGSQPQHF
TGTGCCAGCAGTTTAGGGGGAAGTCAGCCCCAGCATTTT
>many|TRBD1|TRBV2|TRBJ1-5
CASRHDRGHQPQHF
TGTGCCAGCCGACATGACAGGGGGCATCAGCCCCAGCATTTT
>many|TRBD1|TRBV12-3/TRBV12-4|TRBJ1-1
CASSDGGGARTEAFF
TGTGCCAGCAGCGACGGAGGGGGCGCGAGGACTGAAGCTTTCTTT
>few|-|TRBV11-2|TRBJ1-1
CASSVAGTGGPRPAFF
TGTGCCAGCTCAGTGGCGGGGACTGGGGGACCCCGGCCAGCTTTCTTT
>few|-|TRBV6-4|TRBJ2-7
CASILDRRLSYEQYF
-
>many|-|TRBV13|TRBJ1-2
CASSFGQPYGYTF
TGTGCCAGCAGCTTCGGACAGCCTTATGGCTACACCTTC
>many|TRBD1|TRBV6-1|TRBJ1-5
CASSEASGTGRNQPQHF
TGTGCCAGCAGTGAAGCGAGCGGGACAGGGCGAAATCAGCCCCAGCATTTT
>many|TRBD2|TRBV24-1|TRBJ2-2
CATSDATSGGNTGELFF
TGTGCCACCAGTGACGCAACTAGCGGGGGAAACACCGGGGAGCTGTTTTTT
>many|-|TRBV12-3/TRBV12-4|TRBJ1-1
CASSLTGFAEAFF
TGTGCCAGCAGCCTTACAGGGTTCGCTGAAGCTTTCTTT
>once|-|TRBV28|TRBJ1-5
CASSLFGTFLQHF
TGTGCCAGCAGTTTATTTGGGACTTTCCTTCAACATTTT
>many|-|TRBV6-1|TRBJ1-5
CASSESGALSNQPQHF
TGTGCCAGCAGTGAATCGGGGGCTCTGAGCAATCAGCCCCAGCATTTT
>many|TRBD2|TRBV28|TRBJ2-7
CASSYGVHRGAYEQYF
TGTGCCAGCAGTTACGGGGTCCACCGGGGGGCCTACGAGCAGTACTTC
>many|-|TRBV6-1|TRBJ1-5
CASIQKGGAGDQPQHF
TGTGCCAGCATCCAGAAGGGGGGGGCAGGGGATCAGCCCCAGCATTTT
>few|-|TRBV5-6|TRBJ2-4
CASSPGVLLAKNIQYF
TGTGCCAGCAGCCCGGGGGTTCTACTAGCCAAAAACATTCAGTACTTC
>many|TRBD2|TRBV29-1|TRBJ2-7
CSVLEAGELYEQYF
TGCAGCGTTCTCGAAGCGGGAGAGCTGTACGAGCAGTACTTC